The clone carrying this T cell receptor (beta chain) has only one observation. The repertoire was sequenced with immunoSEQ multiplex PCR; TCRdb's copy has only in-frame clones and lacks some. The sample holds some 1,900,000 clones; less than 95% are singletons and the top ten take approximately 1%. The data stem from a study of shared clonotypes between healthy human individuals. Naive CD8 cells lacked CD45RO, underwent positive selection for CCR7 and left out terminally differentiated effector memory CD45RA+ cells. Donors comprised only Caucasian adults living in Nashville, Tennessee. Germline lookup yields CDR1 LNHNV and CDR2 YYDKDF (reference sequence). CDR3 length: 19 residues. V trimming: 1 base; J trimming: 3 bases; junction bases outside the gene matches: 16.

Material: naive CD8+ T cells sorted from blood. This rearrangement joins TRBV15 to TRBJ2-7; TRBD1 aligns across 9 bases. This receptor was obtained from a man younger than 35 in good health. The CDR3 DNA reads as TGTGCCACCAGCAGAGCTGGGGACAGGGCGGGGGTAAAAGACTACGAGCAGTACTTC. It is translated as CATSRAGDRAGVKDYEQYF.